Listed below are T cell receptor beta chains from one sample, sequenced in a study of T-cell memory formation after mild COVID-19. TCRdb reprocessed the 5' RACE reads with MiXCR, giving one entry per CDR3 protein. The sample carries 350,000 or so distinct CDR3 sequences, 13% recorded once. Specimen: PBMCs or a T cell subset sorted from them (not recorded which). These receptors all come from a man between 18 and 29 years old who had mild COVID-19 (a few samples of this study predate the infection). Cell type and time point are not known. The CDR3 runs from the conserved cysteine through the conserved F or W. A D gene is named only where the DNA matches it firmly. Only some rows state a clone size, as once, few, many or a class for expanded clones.

>TRBD2|few|TRBJ2-2|TRBV5-1
CASSGSGGPDTGELFF
TGCGCCAGCAGCGGCAGCGGGGGGCCGGACACCGGGGAGCTGTTTTTT
>NA|few|TRBJ1-5|TRBV4-3
CASSQDHWGGRPQHF
TGCGCCAGCAGCCAAGATCATTGGGGGGGGCGGCCCCAGCATTTT
>NA|few|TRBJ2-3|TRBV24-1
CATSDLAGPDTQYF
TGTGCCACCAGTGATTTGGCAGGCCCAGATACGCAGTATTTT
>NA|NA|TRBJ2-3|TRBV4-2
CASSQRSSPDTQYF
TGTGCCAGCAGCCAACGCTCTAGCCCAGATACGCAGTATTTT
>TRBD1|few|TRBJ2-2|TRBV5-1
CASSPGQYYTGELFF
TGCGCCAGCAGCCCGGGACAGTACTACACCGGGGAGCTGTTTTTT
>NA|few|TRBJ2-7|TRBV11-2
CASSLPGYEQYF
TGTGCCAGCAGCTTACCAGGCTACGAGCAGTACTTC
>NA|NA|TRBJ2-3|TRBV9
CASSVAGGVVDTQYF
TGTGCCAGCAGCGTAGCAGGCGGGGTAGTAGATACGCAGTATTTT
>NA|NA|TRBJ2-5|TRBV12-3/TRBV12-4
CASSLSWNRGAETQYF
TGTGCCAGCAGTTTATCTTGGAATCGAGGGGCAGAGACCCAGTACTTC
>TRBD2|few|TRBJ2-3|TRBV15
CATSRGGGGATDTQYF
TGTGCCACCAGCAGAGGAGGCGGGGGAGCCACAGATACGCAGTATTTT
>NA|NA|TRBJ2-1|TRBV7-9
CASTLGGNNEQFF
TGTGCCAGCACCTTGGGGGGCAACAATGAGCAGTTCTTC
>NA|NA|TRBJ1-6|TRBV6-2/TRBV6-3
CASSYSPVSYNSPLHF
TGTGCCAGCAGTTACTCTCCGGTCTCCTATAATTCACCCCTCCACTTT
>TRBD1|few|TRBJ2-1|TRBV9
CASSAGIGQGYNEQFF
TGTGCCAGCAGCGCTGGGATAGGACAGGGCTACAATGAGCAGTTCTTC
>NA|few|TRBJ1-2|TRBV7-6
CASSFDAGGGYTF
TGTGCCAGCAGCTTCGACGCGGGGGGTGGCTACACCTTC
>NA|few|TRBJ2-4|TRBV7-3
CASALGAGYGYIQYF
TGTGCCAGCGCTCTGGGGGCAGGCTACGGGTACATTCAGTACTTC
>NA|few|TRBJ1-2|TRBV6-5
CASRSPGALGYTF
TGTGCCAGCAGGAGCCCGGGGGCGCTTGGCTACACCTTC
>TRBD1|many|TRBJ1-5|TRBV6-2/TRBV6-3
CASSWDRGHQPQHF
TGTGCCAGCAGCTGGGACAGGGGCCATCAGCCCCAGCATTTT
>NA|NA|TRBJ2-5|TRBV7-2
CASSLTGPSQTQYF
TGTGCCAGCAGCTTAACGGGACCTTCGCAGACCCAGTACTTC
>NA|few|TRBJ1-2|TRBV19
CASRVDLHYGYTF
TGTGCCAGTAGGGTCGACTTGCACTATGGCTACACCTTC
>TRBD1|NA|TRBJ2-7|TRBV29-1
CSVGRTGVEQYF
TGCAGCGTCGGAAGGACAGGGGTAGAGCAGTACTTC
>NA|few|TRBJ2-7|TRBV6-2/TRBV6-3
CASSFTQDYSYEQYF
TGTGCCAGCAGTTTTACACAGGATTACTCCTACGAGCAGTACTTC